These 17 T cell receptor beta chains originate from one sample sequenced in a study of cytomegalovirus exposure and HLA in healthy donors. PCR primers comprised 60 Vbeta and 13 Jbeta primers. Clones were read by immunoSEQ multiplex PCR, and TCRdb kept only the in-frame ones, dropping some. The sample data list fewer than 100,000 clones. What was sequenced was PBMCs. Source of these receptors: a woman in her sixties in good health and CMV-seronegative.

CDR3 region: CASSNGQGNTEAFF. Written as DNA, the CDR3 is TGTGCCAGTAGTAACGGACAGGGGAACACTGAAGCTTTCTTT. The V and J genes are TRBV19 and TRBJ1-1, with 8 bases matching TRBD1. With 4 bases clipped from V and 1 base from J, the junction kept 2 bases outside the gene matches. Germline-derived CDR1 and CDR2 are LNHDA and SQIVND (reference sequence). This CDR3 has 14 residues.

This chain's CDR3 is CASSVLGLAGETQYF. The CDR3 DNA follows: TGTGCCAGCAGCGTACTGGGACTAGCGGGAGAGACCCAGTACTTC. The rearrangement links TRBV7-2 to TRBJ2-5; 12 nucleotides line up with TRBD2. Germline V gene lookup returns CDR1 SGHTA and CDR2 FQGNSA. With V trimmed by 5 bases and J by 4 bases, 5 bases remained unmatched. The length of the CDR3 is 15 residues.

The V gene is TRBV5-1, the J gene TRBJ2-3, with TRBD2 as a possible D gene (5 bases). V was pared by 2 bases and J by 0 bases, with 13 bases between. In germline, CDR1 is SGHRS, CDR2 YFSETQ. The CDR3 has 16 residues. CDR3 nucleotides: TGCGCCAGCAGCTTATATGGAGGTACTAGCACAGATACGCAGTATTTT. Translating it yields CASSLYGGTSTDTQYF.

The V and J genes are TRBV4-2 and TRBJ2-3; D ambiguous. CDR1 is LGHNA and CDR2 is YNFKEQ in the germline V gene. V lost 0 bases and J 6 bases, leaving 19 bases between the germline ends. This CDR3 region has 17 residues. As DNA, the CDR3 is TGTGCCAGCAGCCAAGATCTTCTAGGAACGGGTGGCGATACGCAGTATTTT. Translated: CASSQDLLGTGGDTQYF.

V is TRBV19 and J is TRBJ2-5, with TRBD2 identical over 10 bases. The trim removed 5 bases at V and 5 bases at J, leaving 5 bases unmatched. This CDR3 has 14 amino acids. Germline CDR1 and CDR2: LNHDA and SQIVND (reference sequence). The CDR3 sequence is CASSQIAGGETQYF. The CDR3 DNA is TGTGCCAGTAGTCAGATAGCGGGAGGTGAGACCCAGTACTTC. Full variable domain (outside the CDR3, taken from reference TRBV19 and TRBJ2-5): DGGITQSPKYLFRKEGQNVTLSCEQNLNHDAMYWYRQDPGQGLRLIYYSQIVNDFQKGDIAEGYSVSREKKESFPLTVTSAQKNPTAFYLCASSQIAGGETQYFGPGTRLLVL.

The chain links TRBV19 to TRBJ1-1; D is possibly TRBD1 (5 bases). Germline assignment: CDR1 LNHDA and CDR2 SQIVND (reference sequence). Between the trimmed V and J ends, which lost 5 bases and 4 bases, there was a span of 17 bases. The CDR3 is 15 residues long. CDR3 sequence: CASSSIDGTGTEAFF. CDR3 DNA sequence: TGTGCCAGTAGTTCCATCGACGGTACAGGCACTGAAGCTTTCTTT.

This rearrangement joins TRBV13 to TRBJ2-3; tentative D call: TRBD1 (8 bases). Trimming stripped 5 bases from V and 0 bases from J, with 12 bases between. Germline CDR1 is PRHDT and CDR2 is FYEKMQ (reference sequence). The length of the CDR3 is 15 residues. CDR3 DNA: TGTGCCAGCAGCCGGGGGGACAGGAGCACAGATACGCAGTATTTT. This sequence encodes CASSRGDRSTDTQYF.

This chain uses TRBV5-4 with TRBJ2-7, with 9 bases fitting TRBD2. Looked up from germline, CDR1 is SGHNT and CDR2 is YYREEE (reference sequence). The V and J ends lost 4 bases and 6 bases, in that order; junction bases with no gene match: 17. CDR3 size: 17 residues. The CDR3 bases are TGTGCCAGCAGCCCGGGCGGTCTAGCGGGGTTCCCATTCGAGCAGTACTTC. Amino acids: CASSPGGLAGFPFEQYF. The whole variable domain, remainder taken from reference TRBV5-4 and TRBJ2-7, is ETGVTQSPTHLIKTRGQQVTLRCSSQSGHNTVSWYQQALGQGPQFIFQYYREEENGRGNFPPRFSGLQFPNYSSELNVNALELDDSALYLCASSPGGLAGFPFEQYFGPGTRLTVT.

The genes are TRBV19 and TRBJ2-5; 11 nucleotides match TRBD2. V trimming: 1 base; J trimming: 4 bases; junction bases outside the gene matches: 5. Germline CDR1 reads LNHDA; CDR2 reads SQIVND (reference sequence). The CDR3 length is 16 residues. The CDR3 spells CASSIAIGTSGETQYF. Written as DNA, the CDR3 is TGTGCCAGTAGTATAGCCATCGGGACTAGCGGAGAGACCCAGTACTTC.

This chain uses TRBV19 with TRBJ2-7; TRBD1 matches at 7 bases. In germline, CDR1 is LNHDA, CDR2 SQIVND (reference sequence). The ends lost 6 bases at V and 1 base at J; junction bases unmatched: 12. The CDR3 runs to 16 residues. CDR3: CASSSKLGQYSYEQYF. In DNA form, the CDR3 reads TGTGCCAGTAGCTCAAAACTGGGACAGTATTCCTACGAGCAGTACTTC.

The rearrangement links TRBV14 to TRBJ2-3; weak D call: TRBD2 (6 bases). Deletions cut 2 bases from V and 13 bases from J, with 34 bases between. This CDR3 spans 19 amino acids. CDR1 SGHDN and CDR2 FVKESK come from the germline V gene. CDR3 coding DNA: TGTGCCAGCAGCCAAATCTCCCCCAAAACCCCCACCGGGCGGGGAAAGAAGTATTTT. This gives the protein CASSQISPKTPTGRGKKYF.

V and J are TRBV16 and TRBJ2-5; D gene uncertain. The V gene's germline CDR1 is KGHSY and CDR2 FQNENV. The CDR3 spans 14 residues. The ends were cut back, 7 bases at V and 5 bases at J, with 17 bases in the middle. The CDR3 nucleotides are TGTGCCAGCACCCGAACCTATGACGGGGAGACCCAGTACTTC. Translating gives CASTRTYDGETQYF.

The chain joins TRBV15 to TRBJ2-3; D is perhaps TRBD2 (6 bases). This CDR3 contains 17 residues. V was pared by 0 bases and J by 1 base, with 14 bases between. Germline CDR1 reads LNHNV; CDR2 reads YYDKDF (reference sequence). The CDR3 DNA sequence: TGTGCCACCAGCAGAGACCCGGAGGGAGGTGGCACAGATACGCAGTATTTT. Its protein is CATSRDPEGGGTDTQYF.

The J gene is TRBJ2-2, the V gene TRBV5-6; maybe TRBD2 (6 bases). The CDR3 spans 15 residues. The ends were cut back, 0 bases at V and 2 bases at J, with 8 bases in the middle. The V gene's germline CDR1 is SGHDT and CDR2 YYEEEE. The CDR3 DNA sequence: TGTGCCAGCAGCTTGGTCGGGAGTAACACCGGGGAGCTGTTTTTT. Translated: CASSLVGSNTGELFF. Filled out from reference TRBV5-6 and TRBJ2-2, the complete variable domain reads DAGVTQSPTHLIKTRGQQVTLRCSPKSGHDTVSWYQQALGQGPQFIFQYYEEEERQRGNFPDRFSGHQFPNYSSELNVNALLLGDSALYLCASSLVGSNTGELFFGEGSRLTVL.

The J gene is TRBJ1-2, the V gene TRBV20-1; no firm D call. V lost 7 bases, J lost 2 bases, and 8 bases lay in between. In germline, CDR1 is DFQATT, CDR2 SNEGSKA (reference sequence). This CDR3 contains 11 residues. CDR3 in amino acids: CSVRLNYGYTF. DNA for the CDR3: TGCAGTGTCAGGTTGAACTATGGCTACACCTTC.

The gene calls are TRBV28 and TRBJ2-5; D remains ambiguous. This CDR3 is built from 12 residues. The V gene's germline CDR1 is MDHEN and CDR2 SYDVKM. Trimming cost V 6 bases and J 5 bases, with 10 bases left between them. The CDR3 region has the DNA TGTGCCAGCAGGATCTCCGGGGAGACCCAGTACTTC. This codes for CASRISGETQYF.

J is TRBJ2-5 and V is TRBV19; possible D gene TRBD2, 5 bases. Germline V gives CDR1 LNHDA, CDR2 SQIVND (reference sequence). The ends were cut back, 2 bases at V and 9 bases at J, with 16 bases in the middle. The CDR3 sequence is 14 residues long. CDR3 in amino acids: CASSIHFRESAQYF. The DNA of the CDR3 is TGTGCCAGTAGTATACATTTTAGGGAGTCCGCCCAGTACTTC.